The source of this TCR beta chain is a study of patients and donors after allogeneic stem cell transplantation. J gave up 8 bases and V 1 base, and 13 bases lay outside the gene matches. There are 16 residues in the CDR3. Germline V gene data show CDR1 as MDHEN and CDR2 as SYDVKM. In TCRdb, the RT-PCR reads were re-called with MiXCR into one record per CDR3 protein. The sample has about 110,000 distinct CDR3 sequences; 35% to 45% are singletons. The V and J genes are TRBV28 and TRBJ1-2; 7 bases match TRBD1. Sequenced material: blood, either unsorted or a sorted T cell fraction (not recorded which). The TCR comes from a human donor who was either an allogeneic HSCT recipient or a stem cell or donor lymphocyte infusion donor (not recorded which). It is not recorded whose cells these are; they may come from a transplant donor. The CDR3 coding sequence is TGTGCCAGCAGTTTATCCCTGACAGGGCTAAGTCGGGGCTACACCTTC. Translation gives CASSLSLTGLSRGYTF.